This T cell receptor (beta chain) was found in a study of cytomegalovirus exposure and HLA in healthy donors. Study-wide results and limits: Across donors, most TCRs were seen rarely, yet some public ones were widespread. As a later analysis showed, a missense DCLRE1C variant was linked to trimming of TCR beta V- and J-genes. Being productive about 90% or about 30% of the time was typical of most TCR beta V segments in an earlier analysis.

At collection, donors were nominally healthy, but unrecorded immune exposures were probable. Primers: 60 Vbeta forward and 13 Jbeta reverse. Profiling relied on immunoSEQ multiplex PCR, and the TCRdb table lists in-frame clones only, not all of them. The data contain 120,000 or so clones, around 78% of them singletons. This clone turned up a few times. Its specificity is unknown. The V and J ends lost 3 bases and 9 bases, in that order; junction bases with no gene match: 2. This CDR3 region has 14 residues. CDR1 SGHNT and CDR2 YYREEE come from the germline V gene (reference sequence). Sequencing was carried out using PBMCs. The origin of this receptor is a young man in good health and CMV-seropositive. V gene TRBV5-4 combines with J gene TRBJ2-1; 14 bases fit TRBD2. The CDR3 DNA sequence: TGTGCCAGCAGCTCGACTAGCGGGGGGGCTGAGCAGTTCTTC. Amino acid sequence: CASSSTSGGAEQFF. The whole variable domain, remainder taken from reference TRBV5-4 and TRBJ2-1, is ETGVTQSPTHLIKTRGQQVTLRCSSQSGHNTVSWYQQALGQGPQFIFQYYREEENGRGNFPPRFSGLQFPNYSSELNVNALELDDSALYLCASSSTSGGAEQFFGPGTRLTVL.